This TCR beta chain was retrieved from a study of CD8 T cells in ankylosing spondylitis. Libraries of TCR beta came from quantitative 5'-RACE with molecular barcodes. Each CDR3 protein is one row after TCRdb ran MiXCR on the 5' RACE reads. The sample contains approximately 300,000 distinct CDR3 sequences, approximately 8.2% of which appear only once. CDR1 and CDR2 from the germline V gene are LGHDT and YNNKEL (reference sequence). The CDR3 is 14 amino acids. V shed 8 bases and J 6 bases; nucleotides not matched to a gene: 8. Comments on this clonotype: As yet, its antigen is unknown.

Study-wide points: Typical of ankylosing spondylitis blood, it appeared, was a TCR beta motif of several highly homologous variants.

The source of this sequence is a male donor with ankylosing spondylitis. The sample comprised blood, either unsorted or a sorted T cell fraction (not recorded which). The V and J genes are TRBV3-1 and TRBJ2-1, with 9 bases fitting TRBD2. The CDR3 DNA sequence: TGTGCCAGCGGTTTAGCGGGAGCAATCAATGAGCAGTTCTTC. Its translation is CASGLAGAINEQFF.